This T cell receptor (beta chain) is drawn from a study of shared clonotypes between healthy human individuals. On the study more broadly: Per-donor plates numbered three CD4 naive, three CD4 memory, two CD8 naive and one CD8 memory. General study findings and limits: Although depth was large, rarefaction showed that sequencing of the sorted subsets was incomplete.

In the sorted-subset replicate PCRs, approximately 200 ng DNA, tens of thousands of T cell genomes, was used. Under the authors' procedure: Junction-only immunoSEQ data arrived without quality scores, meaning filtering differed. Assay used: immunoSEQ multiplex PCR; TCRdb lists only in-frame clones, some missing. For V, J and clone size, that table is used; D and trimming come from the DNA. This table holds some 2,500,000 clones, 80% to 95% found once. The CDR3 is 15 amino acids. The ends lost 0 bases at V and 6 bases at J; junction bases unmatched: 2. Germline values: CDR1 SGDLS, CDR2 YYNGEE. Concerning this clone: Antigen specificity is unknown.

Sequencing was done on a sample of naive CD4+ T cells from PBMCs. The subset is: CD45RA+ positively selected. The sequence came from a man aged 18 to 29 in good health. Some clones in this sample may be carry-over from other donors' samples. This rearrangement joins TRBV9 to TRBJ2-7; TRBD2 agrees at 14 bases. CDR3 sequence reads: CASSVGGTSGSEQYF. In DNA, the CDR3 is TGTGCCAGCAGCGTAGGAGGGACTAGCGGGAGCGAGCAGTACTTC.